The 28 T cell receptor beta chains reported below all come from one sample, sequenced in a study of siplizumab effects on memory and regulatory T cells. Generated by immunoSEQ multiplex PCR, the TCRdb table keeps only in-frame clones and is missing some. This table has just under 85,000 clones, 80% to 90% appearing once. Sequencing was performed on Tregs sorted from blood. The receptors stem from a human donor in good health.

The V call is TRBV5-1, the J call TRBJ1-6, with 7 bases aligning to TRBD1. V lost 0 bases to trimming and J lost 10 bases; unmatched junction nucleotides: 7. The CDR3 totals 15 residues. CDR1 and CDR2 from the germline V gene are SGHRS and YFSETQ. The CDR3 is CASSLGGTARSPLHF. The CDR3 region has the DNA TGCGCCAGCAGCTTGGGGGGGACAGCGAGATCACCCCTCCACTTT.

The CDR3 reads CATSRDSLANQGEQYF. The CDR3 region has the DNA TGTGCCACCAGCAGAGATAGCCTAGCGAACCAGGGCGAGCAGTACTTC. This rearrangement joins TRBV15 to TRBJ2-7; possible D gene TRBD2, 6 bases. Germline assignment: CDR1 LNHNV and CDR2 YYDKDF (reference sequence). The V end lost 0 bases, the J end lost 6 bases, and 18 bases lay between the germline ends. This CDR3 region has 16 residues.

The rearrangement links TRBV7-3 to TRBJ1-4, with D perhaps matching TRBD1 (5 bases). The germline V gene has CDR1 SGHTA and CDR2 FQGTGA. V lost 2 bases to trimming and J lost 5 bases, with 12 bases between them. This CDR3 has 15 residues. As DNA, the CDR3 is TGTGCCAGCAGCTTACTGGGGGGTAGGAATGAAAAACTGTTTTTT. Protein sequence: CASSLLGGRNEKLFF.

The J gene is TRBJ2-1, the V gene TRBV9, with 7 bases matching TRBD1. Germline CDR1 SGDLS, CDR2 YYNGEE. This CDR3 comprises 15 residues. Germline trimming cut 0 bases from V and 5 bases from J; bases unmatched to any gene: 5. CDR3 DNA: TGTGCCAGCAGCGTAGCCAGGGGGATAAACAATGAGCAGTTCTTC. This sequence encodes CASSVARGINNEQFF.

V gene TRBV5-1 combines with J gene TRBJ2-7, with TRBD1 matching 9 bases. The CDR3 contains 17 residues. The V and J ends lost 0 bases and 2 bases, in that order; junction bases with no gene match: 9. Germline CDR1 is SGHRS and CDR2 is YFSETQ. In DNA form, the CDR3 reads TGCGCCAGCAGCTTGGCCATGGGACAGGGATTAACCTACGAGCAGTACTTC. This encodes CASSLAMGQGLTYEQYF.

The chain recombines TRBV30 with TRBJ1-1; tentatively, D is TRBD1 (5 bases). The CDR3 is 12 amino acids. V was clipped by 5 bases and J by 1 base, with 8 bases between them. Germline V gene data show CDR1 as GTSNPN and CDR2 as SVGIG (reference sequence). The CDR3 DNA reads TGTGCCTGGGGACACTCGAACACTGAAGCTTTCTTT. It codes for CAWGHSNTEAFF.

The chain joins TRBV5-1 to TRBJ2-3; 8 positions agree with TRBD2. CDR1 SGHRS and CDR2 YFSETQ come from the germline V gene. Unmatched junction bases numbered 10, after V lost 7 bases and J lost 6 bases. This CDR3 contains 14 residues. CDR3 protein: CASSRAPGGDTQYF. The CDR3 DNA reads as TGCGCCAGCTCCCGGGCGCCGGGAGGGGATACGCAGTATTTT.

The chain joins TRBV2 to TRBJ2-7, with a tentative D call TRBD1 (5 bases). The germline CDR1 and CDR2 sequences are SNHLY and FYNNEI. Trimming shortened V by 6 bases and J by 3 bases, and 12 bases separated the two germline ends. The length of the CDR3 is 13 residues. CDR3 coding DNA: TGTGCCAGCAGGAAACAGGAGATCTACGAGCAGTACTTC. Translating gives CASRKQEIYEQYF.

The chain joins TRBV5-1 to TRBJ2-3; TRBD2 matches at 10 bases. The germline V gene encodes CDR1 SGHRS and CDR2 YFSETQ. The CDR3 consists of 14 residues. The trim removed 1 base at V and 4 bases at J, leaving 0 bases unmatched. The CDR3 loop is CASSLLAGADTQYF. The CDR3 DNA follows: TGCGCCAGCAGCTTGCTAGCGGGGGCAGATACGCAGTATTTT. Filled out from reference TRBV5-1 and TRBJ2-3, the complete variable domain reads KAGVTQTPRYLIKTRGQQVTLSCSPISGHRSVSWYQQTPGQGLQFLFEYFSETQRNKGNFPGRFSGRQFSNSRSEMNVSTLELGDSALYLCASSLLAGADTQYFGPGTRLTVL.

The chain uses TRBV11-3 and TRBJ2-1; D is perhaps TRBD1 or TRBD2 (5 bases each). The CDR3 extends over 12 amino acids. Trimming took 1 base from V and 9 from J, leaving 7 bases between them. CDR1 and CDR2 from the germline V gene are SGHNT and YENEEA. CDR3 in DNA: TGTGCCAGCAGCTTAGCAGGGACTGAGCAGTTCTTC. It translates to CASSLAGTEQFF.

This clone occurred once. The V and J genes are TRBV28 and TRBJ1-2; D is unresolved. The CDR3 extends over 15 amino acids. Per the germline V gene, CDR1 is MDHEN and CDR2 is SYDVKM. The germline V and J ends were trimmed by 8 bases and 4 bases, with 20 bases remaining between them. The CDR3 bases are TGTGCCAGCTCCCCCAGCCTGAAGGTAATCTATGGCTACACCTTC. It codes for CASSPSLKVIYGYTF.

A few counts support this clone. The rearrangement links TRBV15 to TRBJ1-2; the D gene is possibly TRBD1 (5 bases). The CDR3 has 15 residues. Germline assignment: CDR1 LNHNV and CDR2 YYDKDF (reference sequence). V was clipped by 3 bases and J by 2 bases, with 13 bases between them. The DNA of the CDR3 is TGTGCCACCAGCAGGGGGGAAGGGATCAACTATGGCTACACCTTC. Its protein product is CATSRGEGINYGYTF.

V usage is TRBV27 and J usage is TRBJ2-3, with 11 bases matching TRBD1. V lost 3 bases and J lost 4; bases outside the gene matches: 3. Germline lookup yields CDR1 MNHEY and CDR2 SMNVEV (reference sequence). The CDR3 covers 15 residues. CDR3 residues: CASSFGQGASDTQYF. Here the CDR3 DNA reads TGTGCCAGCAGTTTTGGACAGGGGGCGTCAGATACGCAGTATTTT.

V gene TRBV6-5 combines with J gene TRBJ1-1; D perhaps matches TRBD1 (5 bases). Per the germline V gene, CDR1 is MNHEY and CDR2 is SVGAGI. The CDR3 runs 13 residues. The V end lost 4 bases, the J end lost 1 base, and 7 bases lay between the germline ends. The CDR3 loop reads CASSLTENTEAFF. The CDR3 region has the DNA TGTGCCAGCAGTTTGACAGAGAACACTGAAGCTTTCTTT.

The chain combines TRBV7-9 with TRBJ1-2, with TRBD1 matching over 7 bases. Trimming at V came to 4 bases and at J to 4 bases, leaving 12 bases not matched to a gene. This CDR3 spans 16 amino acids. Per the germline V gene, CDR1 is SEHNR and CDR2 is FQNEAQ (reference sequence). The CDR3 is CASSSPWAGGFYGYTF. Written as DNA, the CDR3 is TGTGCCAGCAGCTCGCCGTGGGCAGGGGGTTTCTATGGCTACACCTTC.

The rearrangement uses TRBV6-1 and TRBJ1-6, with TRBD1 as a possible D gene (6 bases). The ends were cut back, 4 bases at V and 1 base at J, with 11 bases in the middle. CDR1 is MNHNS and CDR2 is SASEGT in the germline V gene. The CDR3 extends over 16 amino acids. Written as DNA, the CDR3 is TGTGCCAGCAGTGTGCAGGGGAGTTCCTATAATTCACCCCTCCACTTT. Amino acid sequence: CASSVQGSSYNSPLHF.

V and J are TRBV5-1 and TRBJ1-2; D call uncertain. This CDR3 contains 12 residues. The germline V and J ends were trimmed by 1 base and 4 bases, with 5 bases remaining between them. Germline V gene lookup returns CDR1 SGHRS and CDR2 YFSETQ. This CDR3 is CASSLPGYGYTF. CDR3 DNA sequence: TGCGCCAGCAGCTTGCCGGGCTATGGCTACACCTTC.

V is TRBV2 and J is TRBJ1-2; D gene unclear. Trimming left V 4 bases short and J 9 bases short, with 18 bases between. The CDR3 totals 14 residues. CDR1 is SNHLY, CDR2 FYNNEI, per germline. The CDR3 loop reads CASSVQGPIGSYTF. The CDR3 coding sequence is TGTGCCAGCAGTGTTCAAGGGCCCATAGGCAGCTACACCTTC. The whole variable domain, remainder taken from reference TRBV2 and TRBJ1-2, is EPEVTQTPSHQVTQMGQEVILRCVPISNHLYFYWYRQILGQKVEFLVSFYNNEISEKSEIFDDQFSVERPDGSNFTLKIRSTKLEDSAMYFCASSVQGPIGSYTFGSGTRLTVV.

The V and J genes are TRBV19 and TRBJ2-5; 10 bases fit TRBD2. CDR1 is LNHDA, CDR2 SQIVND, per germline (reference sequence). The CDR3 totals 14 residues. Trimming at V came to 5 bases and at J to 4 bases, leaving 4 bases not matched to a gene. CDR3 sequence: CASSLAGAGETQYF. In nucleotides, the CDR3 is TGTGCCAGTAGTCTAGCGGGGGCCGGAGAGACCCAGTACTTC.

This chain joins TRBV5-1 and TRBJ2-1; 10 bases line up with TRBD2. The CDR3 contains 16 residues. With V trimmed by 4 bases and J by 0 bases, 4 bases remained unmatched. Germline assignment: CDR1 SGHRS and CDR2 YFSETQ. Written as DNA, the CDR3 is TGCGCCAGCAGCGGTTTAGCGGGGGGCTCCTACAATGAGCAGTTCTTC. It translates to CASSGLAGGSYNEQFF.

The chain recombines TRBV19 with TRBJ1-5, with 9 positions matching TRBD1. This CDR3 has 14 residues. Germline CDR1 LNHDA, CDR2 SQIVND (reference sequence). J was trimmed by 3 bases and V by 8 bases; bases with no gene match: 5. The CDR3, as DNA: TGTGCCAGTGGGACAGGGTCTGACAATCAGCCCCAGCATTTT. The encoded protein is CASGTGSDNQPQHF.

In this sample, this clone turned up a few times. This chain joins TRBV7-2 and TRBJ2-1; 8 nucleotides align to TRBD1. The CDR3 is made up of 18 amino acids. The V gene's germline CDR1 is SGHTA and CDR2 FQGNSA. V dropped 0 bases and J dropped 0; count of bases not matched to a gene: 7. The CDR3 is CASSLAPGQASSYNEQFF. In nucleotides, the CDR3 is TGTGCCAGCAGCTTAGCACCGGGACAGGCCAGCTCCTACAATGAGCAGTTCTTC.

J is TRBJ2-6 and V is TRBV19, with D perhaps being TRBD1 or TRBD2 (5 bases each). Germline CDR1 is LNHDA and CDR2 is SQIVND (reference sequence). There are 17 residues in the CDR3. V was shortened by 9 bases and J by 0 bases, with 18 bases between the two germline ends. The CDR3 nucleotides are TGTGCCAGCAACCCGCGAGGGGTGGTCTCTGGGGCCAACGTCCTGACTTTC. This sequence encodes CASNPRGVVSGANVLTF.

This clone came up a few times. The V call is TRBV28, the J call TRBJ2-6, with TRBD1 matching over 7 bases. This CDR3 is built from 17 residues. Germline trimming cut 6 bases from V and 3 bases from J; bases unmatched to any gene: 11. CDR1 and CDR2 (germline): MDHEN, SYDVKM. CDR3 region: CASSPGDRGYGANVLTF. The CDR3 region has the DNA TGTGCCAGCAGCCCCGGGGACAGAGGATATGGGGCCAACGTCCTGACTTTC.

This rearrangement joins TRBV4-2 to TRBJ2-5, with D tentatively TRBD1 (6 bases). Trimming cost V 0 bases and J 4 bases, with 9 bases left between them. The CDR3 has 14 amino acids. Germline V lookup: CDR1 LGHNA, CDR2 YNFKEQ. The CDR3 here is CASSQDQTGETQYF. The CDR3 DNA follows: TGTGCCAGCAGCCAAGACCAGACAGGAGAGACCCAGTACTTC.

This chain joins TRBV5-4 and TRBJ2-3; unclear D gene. V lost 4 bases and J 5 bases, leaving 14 bases between the germline ends. Germline V gene lookup returns CDR1 SGHNT and CDR2 YYREEE (reference sequence). The CDR3 is made up of 14 amino acids. The CDR3 sequence is CASSLPTGGDTQYF. Here the CDR3 DNA reads TGTGCCAGCAGCCTGCCGACTGGCGGAGATACGCAGTATTTT.

This chain joins TRBV6-1 and TRBJ1-1; D is perhaps TRBD1 (5 bases). This CDR3 region has 14 residues. The V gene's germline CDR1 is MNHNS and CDR2 SASEGT. The ends were cut back, 5 bases at V and 1 base at J, with 11 bases in the middle. The CDR3, as DNA: TGTGCCAGCAGTTATACGGGGCCGAACACTGAAGCTTTCTTT. Translating it yields CASSYTGPNTEAFF.

The chain uses TRBV10-1 and TRBJ2-7; a weak D match, TRBD2 (6 bases). Germline loops: CDR1 WNHNN, CDR2 SYGVQD (reference sequence). The CDR3 length is 14 residues. Trimming shortened V by 2 bases and J by 6 bases, and 14 bases separated the two germline ends. The CDR3 DNA reads as TGCGCCAGCAGTGAGCGGCGGGGAGGTGGCGAGCAGTACTTC. Translating gives CASSERRGGGEQYF.